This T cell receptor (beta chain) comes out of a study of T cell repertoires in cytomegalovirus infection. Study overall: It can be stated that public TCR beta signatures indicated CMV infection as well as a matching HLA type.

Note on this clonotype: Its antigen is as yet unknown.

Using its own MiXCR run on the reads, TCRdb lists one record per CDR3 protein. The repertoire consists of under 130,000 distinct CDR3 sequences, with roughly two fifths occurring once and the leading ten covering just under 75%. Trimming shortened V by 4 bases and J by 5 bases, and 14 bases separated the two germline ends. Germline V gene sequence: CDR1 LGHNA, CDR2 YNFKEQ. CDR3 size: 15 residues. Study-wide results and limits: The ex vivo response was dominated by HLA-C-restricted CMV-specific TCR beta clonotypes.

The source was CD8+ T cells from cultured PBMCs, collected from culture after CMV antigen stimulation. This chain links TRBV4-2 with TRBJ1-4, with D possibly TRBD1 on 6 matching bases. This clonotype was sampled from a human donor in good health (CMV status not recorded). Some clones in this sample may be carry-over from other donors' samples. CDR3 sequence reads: CASSRPRDTNEKLFF. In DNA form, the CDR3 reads TGTGCCAGCAGCCGCCCCCGGGACACCAATGAAAAACTGTTTTTT.